This TCR beta chain came from a study of Graves' ophthalmopathy and Graves' hyperthyroidism. This clonotype was detected a few times. Its cognate antigen is unknown. TCR beta CDR3 regions were amplified from RNA transcripts. A first-round RT-PCR used HTBI primers, followed by a second-round multiplex PCR. MiXCR, applied by TCRdb to the multiplex PCR reads, yields one record per CDR3 protein. Found here are hundreds of thousands of distinct CDR3 sequences, approximately 21% of them singletons; the top ten hold more than 5.5%. Among the hyperthyroidism patients, all were newly diagnosed, aged 18 to 65, with under 2 months' duration. The CDR3 is 15 residues long. The V segment lost 5 bases and the J segment 8 bases; nucleotides outside the gene matches: 12. From germline, CDR1 is WNHNN and CDR2 SYGVQD (reference sequence). Study results and limitations: Forecasting of ophthalmopathy progression by the model achieved around 71% sensitivity and less than 80% specificity. From stable hyperthyroidism, ophthalmopathy was separated by a 13-signature model with 87.88% sensitivity and approximately 84% specificity.

V and J are TRBV10-1 and TRBJ2-7; 10 positions agree with TRBD2. The sequence was collected from a young woman with stable Graves' hyperthyroidism. Some clones in this sample may be carry-over from other donors' samples. Sequences were obtained from peripheral blood. CDR3 residues: CASSPLPSGSSQQYF. The CDR3 DNA reads TGCGCCAGCAGTCCCCTACCTAGCGGGAGCAGTCAGCAGTACTTC.